Below are 26 T cell receptor beta chains sequenced from a single sample in a study of T cell responses to AZD1222 COVID-19 vaccine. The method was immunoSEQ multiplex PCR; TCRdb's version includes in-frame clones alone and lacks a portion of them. Here the sample spans 95,000 to 150,000 clones, about nine tenths being singletons. The sample here was peripheral blood, taken 28 days after the second AZD1222 dose. The receptor set was obtained from an adult who received the AZD1222 COVID-19 vaccine.

J is TRBJ2-3 and V is TRBV10-3; D is ambiguous. The length of the CDR3 is 15 residues. The V end was cut by 0 bases, the J end by 4 bases, with 11 bases between. Germline V gene sequence: CDR1 ENHRY, CDR2 SYGVKD. The CDR3 nucleotides are TGTGCCATCAGTGAGTCTACGCTCGCCCCAGATACGCAGTATTTT. This sequence encodes CAISESTLAPDTQYF.

The gene calls are TRBV9 and TRBJ2-1; the D call may be TRBD1 or TRBD2 (5 bases each). V dropped 4 bases and J dropped 8 bases, with 19 bases sitting between them. Per the germline V gene, CDR1 is SGDLS and CDR2 is YYNGEE. The CDR3 is 15 amino acids. The CDR3 protein is CASSQLGAGVDEQFF. The CDR3 DNA reads as TGTGCCAGCAGCCAACTCGGGGCAGGCGTTGATGAGCAGTTCTTC.

The V call is TRBV11-2, the J call TRBJ2-5; no firm D call. Trimming pared 4 bases from V and 0 bases from J, leaving 12 bases between. The CDR3 has 15 residues. Germline CDR1 is SGHAT and CDR2 is FQNNGV. CDR3 sequence: CASSSPLRYQETQYF. CDR3 sequence (DNA): TGTGCCAGCAGCTCCCCGTTACGGTACCAAGAGACCCAGTACTTC.

The chain recombines TRBV6-2 or TRBV6-3 with TRBJ2-7; possibly TRBD1 for D (5 bases). CDR3 length equals 16 residues. Trimming cost V 2 bases and J 3 bases, with 17 bases left between them. Germline V gene lookup returns CDR1 MNHEY and CDR2 SVGEGT. The CDR3 DNA follows: TGTGCCAGCAGTTACCGTGCTGTACAGGCAGGCTACGAGCAGTACTTC. Translating gives CASSYRAVQAGYEQYF.

This clone has only a few counts. The chain carries TRBV11-2 and TRBJ1-2; D not resolved. The CDR3 runs 17 residues. V was shortened by 1 base and J by 2 bases, with 17 bases between the two germline ends. Germline V gene data show CDR1 as SGHAT and CDR2 as FQNNGV. The CDR3 sequence is CASSLVPFIGLNYGYTF. The CDR3 bases are TGTGCCAGCAGCTTAGTTCCCTTCATCGGACTAAACTATGGCTACACCTTC.

The V call is TRBV24-1, the J call TRBJ1-2; maybe TRBD1 (6 bases). CDR1 is KGHDR, CDR2 SFDVKD, per germline. V lost 4 bases and J lost 0, with 8 bases in between. The CDR3 extends over 14 amino acids. The DNA of the CDR3 is TGTGCCACCAGTGAAGGACAGACTAACTATGGCTACACCTTC. Translation: CATSEGQTNYGYTF.

The genes are TRBV10-3 and TRBJ1-1; no clear D gene. Germline CDR1 ENHRY, CDR2 SYGVKD. V lost 2 bases, J lost 5 bases, and 12 bases lay in between. The CDR3 is 14 amino acids. This chain's CDR3 is CAISENGEETEAFF. For the CDR3, the DNA is TGTGCCATCAGTGAGAATGGGGAAGAAACTGAAGCTTTCTTT.

The DNA of the CDR3 is TGTGCCAGTAGTATAGCCCGGGGGCACGCGACTGAAGCTTTCTTT. Translating gives CASSIARGHATEAFF. V and J are TRBV19 and TRBJ1-1, with D possibly matching TRBD1 (6 bases). Germline CDR1 and CDR2: LNHDA and SQIVND (reference sequence). The length of the CDR3 is 15 residues. V dropped 1 base and J dropped 5 bases, with 14 bases sitting between them.

The CDR3 protein is CASSAAGGGGNTIYF. In DNA, the CDR3 is TGCGCCAGCAGTGCTGCGGGGGGCGGTGGAAACACCATATATTTT. The rearrangement joins TRBV10-2 to TRBJ1-3, with a possible D match to TRBD1 (6 bases). The V end was cut by 4 bases, the J end by 3 bases, with 13 bases between. The CDR3 is 15 amino acids. Germline V gene lookup returns CDR1 WSHSY and CDR2 SAAADI.

The chain links TRBV19 to TRBJ2-2, with D perhaps matching TRBD1 (5 bases). Germline CDR1 is LNHDA and CDR2 is SQIVND (reference sequence). This CDR3 is 14 amino acids long. Trimming took off 7 bases at V and 0 bases at J, with 9 bases between the two ends. CDR3 sequence reads: CASIDRTNTGELFF. CDR3 sequence (DNA): TGTGCCAGTATAGACAGAACGAACACCGGGGAGCTGTTTTTT.

V and J are TRBV6-2 or TRBV6-3 and TRBJ1-2; no clear D. With 6 bases removed from V and 4 bases from J, the gap between germline ends came to 21 bases. Germline V gives CDR1 MNHEY, CDR2 SVGEGT. The CDR3 is 16 residues long. CDR3 nucleotide sequence: TGTGCCAGCAGCGATCCCACGGGCAGCCGCACCTATGGCTACACCTTC. As protein: CASSDPTGSRTYGYTF.

The chain is built from TRBV28 and TRBJ2-3; D not resolved. Germline V gene sequence: CDR1 MDHEN, CDR2 SYDVKM. CDR3 length: 12 amino acids. V shed 7 bases and J shed 0 bases, with 5 bases lying between them. The CDR3 DNA reads as TGTGCCAGCACTCCTAGCACAGATACGCAGTATTTT. Encoded protein: CASTPSTDTQYF.

The rearrangement joins TRBV5-6 to TRBJ1-2; tentative D call: TRBD1 (6 bases). CDR3 length: 16 amino acids. Germline V gives CDR1 SGHDT, CDR2 YYEEEE. With 4 bases removed from V and 1 base from J, the gap between germline ends came to 17 bases. DNA for the CDR3: TGTGCCAGCAGCGGTAGACAGGCCCTCTTTAACTATGGCTACACCTTC. Its protein product is CASSGRQALFNYGYTF.

This chain links TRBV3-1 (or the pseudogene TRBV3-2) with TRBJ1-1; D perhaps matches TRBD1 (5 bases). CDR3 length: 14 residues. The ends were cut back, 4 bases at V and 6 bases at J, with 15 bases in the middle. Germline V lookup: CDR1 LGHDT, CDR2 YNNKEL (reference sequence). The CDR3 protein is CASSRGTVFAEAFF. CDR3 in DNA: TGTGCCAGCAGCCGGGGCACCGTGTTCGCTGAAGCTTTCTTT.

The V and J genes are TRBV28 and TRBJ1-2; 8 bases match TRBD1. The CDR3 extends over 14 amino acids. Trimming took 1 base from V and 6 from J; bases not matched to a gene: 4. Germline CDR1 reads MDHEN; CDR2 reads SYDVKM. The CDR3 loop is CASSLSGQGNGYTF. The CDR3 DNA sequence: TGTGCCAGCAGTTTATCCGGACAGGGAAATGGCTACACCTTC.

The chain combines TRBV7-2 with TRBJ1-1, with D hard to call. Trimming removed 1 base from V and 7 bases from J, with 10 bases in between. CDR1 and CDR2 (germline): SGHTA, FQGNSA. This CDR3 is 13 amino acids long. The CDR3 DNA follows: TGTGCCAGCAGCTTAGTAGCGGCCGTTGAAGCTTTCTTT. Its translation is CASSLVAAVEAFF.

The J gene is TRBJ1-6, the V gene TRBV3-1 (or the pseudogene TRBV3-2); 7 nucleotides line up with TRBD1. There are 14 residues in the CDR3. Unmatched junction bases numbered 1, after V lost 3 bases and J lost 5 bases. Germline lookup yields CDR1 LGHDT and CDR2 YNNKEL (reference sequence). CDR3 sequence reads: CASSQGTDNSPLHF. In nucleotides, the CDR3 is TGTGCCAGCAGCCAGGGGACAGATAATTCACCCCTCCACTTT.

V gene TRBV12-3 or TRBV12-4 combines with J gene TRBJ1-1, with TRBD1 matching 10 bases. The CDR3 is 12 residues long. V shed 3 bases, J shed 11 bases, and the junction held 3 bases outside the gene matches. The CDR3: CASSFLGQGAFF. For the CDR3, the DNA is TGTGCCAGCAGTTTCTTGGGACAGGGGGCTTTCTTT.

The J gene is TRBJ2-7, the V gene TRBV28; D uncertain. This CDR3 is built from 13 residues. Germline V CDR1 and CDR2: MDHEN, SYDVKM. The V gene lost 1 base and the J gene lost 2 bases, with 6 bases spanning the gap. CDR3 DNA sequence: TGTGCCAGCAGTTTATATGGTCCCTACGAGCAGTACTTC. Its protein is CASSLYGPYEQYF.

The chain couples TRBV4-2 to TRBJ2-1; 8 nucleotides agree with TRBD1. Germline V gene data show CDR1 as LGHNA and CDR2 as YNFKEQ. The CDR3 is 16 amino acids. The V and J ends lost 0 bases and 7 bases, in that order; junction bases with no gene match: 8. The CDR3 DNA follows: TGTGCCAGCAGCCAAGACCCGGACAGGGTGAGGAATGAGCAGTTCTTC. This encodes CASSQDPDRVRNEQFF.

This sequence joins TRBV15 and TRBJ2-2; weak D call: TRBD2 (6 bases). Germline CDR1 reads LNHNV; CDR2 reads YYDKDF (reference sequence). The CDR3 covers 16 residues. With 0 bases removed from V and 4 bases from J, the gap between germline ends came to 12 bases. CDR3 sequence: CATSRDRGTATGELFF. Written as DNA, the CDR3 is TGTGCCACCAGCAGAGACCGGGGGACTGCCACCGGGGAGCTGTTTTTT.

V is TRBV5-4 and J is TRBJ2-1, with TRBD2 matching over 11 bases. V lost 4 bases, J lost 4 bases, and 10 bases stayed unmatched. The CDR3 is made up of 17 amino acids. The germline V gene encodes CDR1 SGHNT and CDR2 YYREEE (reference sequence). CDR3 coding DNA: TGTGCCAGCAGCCCCTCATCTAGCGGGGGGACTTACAATGAGCAGTTCTTC. Translated, it gives CASSPSSSGGTYNEQFF.

This clone was seen only a few times. This chain uses TRBV5-1 with TRBJ2-2; 7 bases match TRBD1. The V and J ends lost 4 bases and 6 bases, in that order; junction bases with no gene match: 6. The CDR3 totals 14 residues. Germline V gives CDR1 SGHRS, CDR2 YFSETQ. The CDR3 reads CASSNRQGPGELFF. For the CDR3, the DNA is TGCGCCAGCAGCAACCGACAGGGCCCCGGGGAGCTGTTTTTT.

The chain recombines TRBV18 with TRBJ1-6; D gene unclear. This CDR3 contains 14 residues. Trimming left V 3 bases short and J 6 bases short, with 9 bases between. Germline V gene data show CDR1 as KGHSH and CDR2 as LQKENI. CDR3 coding DNA: TGTGCCAGCTCACCCCGGGATACTAATTCACCCCTCCACTTT. It encodes CASSPRDTNSPLHF.

The CDR3 nucleotides are TGTGCCAGTAGTATGGGACGCCTAATAGTAAGCAATCAGCCCCAGCATTTT. Residues: CASSMGRLIVSNQPQHF. The J gene is TRBJ1-5, the V gene TRBV19; a possible D gene is TRBD1 (5 bases). CDR1 and CDR2 from the germline V gene are LNHDA and SQIVND (reference sequence). V lost 3 bases, J lost 1 base, and 16 bases lay in between. CDR3 size: 17 residues. Full variable domain (remainder filled in from reference TRBV19 and TRBJ1-5): DGGITQSPKYLFRKEGQNVTLSCEQNLNHDAMYWYRQDPGQGLRLIYYSQIVNDFQKGDIAEGYSVSREKKESFPLTVTSAQKNPTAFYLCASSMGRLIVSNQPQHFGDGTRLSIL.

The chain joins TRBV7-9 to TRBJ2-7; 7 bases are a match to TRBD2. The CDR3 covers 14 residues. Trimming at V came to 5 bases and at J to 2 bases, leaving 6 bases not matched to a gene. Germline-derived CDR1 and CDR2 are SEHNR and FQNEAQ (reference sequence). The CDR3 DNA reads as TGTGCCAGCAGCGCCAGCGGGGCTACCTACGAGCAGTACTTC. Encoded protein: CASSASGATYEQYF. The full variable domain, its missing parts supplied by reference TRBV7-9 and TRBJ2-7, is DTGVSQNPRHKITKRGQNVTFRCDPISEHNRLYWYRQTLGQGPEFLTYFQNEAQLEKSRLLSDRFSAERPKGSFSTLEIQRTEQGDSAMYLCASSASGATYEQYFGPGTRLTVT.